The entry below gives a single T cell receptor beta chain sequence along with its context. Its antigen is unknown. This specimen comes from a study of T cell responses to AZD1222 COVID-19 vaccine. Overall study findings and caveats: Donors were mostly white British, more females; clonal diversity possibly underestimated.

TCRdb's table, derived via immunoSEQ multiplex PCR, lists solely in-frame clones and lacks some. The sample lists about 79,000 clones, around 80% occurring once. Germline values: CDR1 SQVTM, CDR2 ANQGSEA. The CDR3 is 13 amino acids. V lost 2 bases, J lost 5 bases, and 2 bases stayed unmatched. The source material was peripheral blood, sampled on day 0 of AZD1222 vaccination. V is TRBV29-1 and J is TRBJ2-1; 8 bases map to TRBD2. This TCR came from an adult in good health. This chain's CDR3 is CSVERGGHNEQFF. The CDR3 bases are TGCAGCGTTGAACGGGGGGGACACAATGAGCAGTTCTTC.